Below, 21 T cell receptor beta chains from the same sample are listed, as sequenced in a study of Ad26.COV2.S vaccination and SARS-CoV-2 variants. Produced via immunoSEQ multiplex PCR; TCRdb's table is partial and in-frame only. The table includes more than 300,000 clones, about 85% detected once. Treatment described: 15 to 20 received Ad26.COV2.S at low or high dose, single or two shots; five or six received placebo; per-sample allocation not given. Sampling occurred on day 63 after the first vaccine or placebo injection. Sequencing was performed on peripheral blood, taken in a trial of Ad26.COV2.S vaccine versus placebo. These receptors originate from a person aged 18-65 years who received the Ad26.COV2.S COVID-19 vaccine or a placebo.

This clone has a handful of counts. This rearrangement joins TRBV19 to TRBJ1-1, with D unresolved. Germline V lookup: CDR1 LNHDA, CDR2 SQIVND (reference sequence). The CDR3 sequence is 13 residues long. V shed 4 bases and J shed 4 bases, with 10 bases lying between them. Here the CDR3 DNA reads TGTGCCAGTAGTAAATCCCTGGGCACTGAAGCTTTCTTT. This gives the protein CASSKSLGTEAFF.

This clone appeared a single time. The CDR3 loop reads CASSAYPGGTGNTIYF. For the CDR3, the DNA is TGTGCCAGCAGCGCCTACCCCGGGGGGACAGGAAACACCATATATTTT. This chain connects TRBV9 to TRBJ1-3; a possible D gene is TRBD1 (6 bases). V dropped 3 bases and J dropped 4 bases, with 17 bases sitting between them. Germline V gives CDR1 SGDLS, CDR2 YYNGEE. This CDR3 is built from 16 residues.

This chain connects TRBV7-3 to TRBJ2-6, with D maybe TRBD2 (5 bases). Trimming shortened V by 5 bases and J by 0 bases, and 5 bases separated the two germline ends. The CDR3 has 14 amino acids. Germline values: CDR1 SGHTA, CDR2 FQGTGA. This chain's CDR3 is CASSGSSGANVLTF. CDR3 nucleotides: TGTGCCAGCAGCGGGAGCTCTGGGGCCAACGTCCTGACTTTC.

This clone was counted a single time. The rearrangement joins TRBV5-1 to TRBJ2-3, with D perhaps TRBD2 (6 bases). Germline V gene data show CDR1 as SGHRS and CDR2 as YFSETQ. The CDR3 is 14 residues long. The V gene lost 6 bases and the J gene lost 3 bases, with 14 bases spanning the gap. CDR3 region: CASMRDLGTDTQYF. The DNA for the CDR3 is TGCGCCAGCATGCGGGATTTAGGGACAGATACGCAGTATTTT.

This chain joins TRBV15 and TRBJ1-1; unclear D gene. Trimming took 3 bases from V and 1 from J, leaving 6 bases between them. The CDR3 contains 13 residues. CDR1 LNHNV and CDR2 YYDKDF come from the germline V gene (reference sequence). In nucleotides, the CDR3 is TGTGCCACCAGCAGGTATCAGAACACTGAAGCTTTCTTT. Residues: CATSRYQNTEAFF.

The sample holds one count of this clone. Other DNA sequences within the sample encode an identical CDR3. The CDR3 region has the DNA TGCGCCAGCAGCCAGGGACAGGGTTATGGCTACACCTTC. Amino acid sequence: CASSQGQGYGYTF. V usage is TRBV4-1 and J usage is TRBJ1-2; the match to TRBD1 covers 9 bases. CDR3 length: 13 residues. CDR1 MGHRA and CDR2 YSYEKL come from the germline V gene. Losses at the gene ends were 3 bases for V and 5 bases for J; bases not matched to a gene: 1.

To note about this clone: Germline and junction disagree at one end, which may indicate a read error. V usage is TRBV6-5 and J usage is TRBJ2-5; D gene ambiguous. Germline loops: CDR1 MNHEY, CDR2 SVGAGI. The CDR3 has 13 residues. The CDR3 sequence is CASNYSPQETQYF. CDR3 sequence (DNA): TGTGCCAGCAATTACTCTCCCCAAGAGACCCAGTACTTC.

The rearrangement joins TRBV18 to TRBJ2-7; 12 bases align to TRBD1. CDR1 and CDR2 (germline): KGHSH, LQKENI. V gave up 4 bases and J gave up 4 bases; unmatched junction bases: 8. CDR3 size: 16 residues. The DNA for the CDR3 is TGTGCCAGCTCACTTACCCCGGGACAGGGGGCTTACGAGCAGTACTTC. Protein product: CASSLTPGQGAYEQYF.

Here the CDR3 reads CASSLRQDEKLFF. In DNA, the CDR3 is TGTGCCAGCAGTTTACGGCAGGACGAAAAACTGTTTTTT. The J gene is TRBJ1-4, the V gene TRBV28; D remains ambiguous. Per the germline V gene, CDR1 is MDHEN and CDR2 is SYDVKM. The CDR3 is 13 amino acids. V was clipped by 2 bases and J by 8 bases, with 9 bases between them.

V and J are TRBV2 and TRBJ1-6; the D is unclear. There are 13 residues in the CDR3. Trimming took off 6 bases at V and 0 bases at J, with 3 bases between the two ends. Germline V gives CDR1 SNHLY, CDR2 FYNNEI. CDR3 DNA: TGTGCCAGCAGCAGCTCCTATAATTCACCCCTCCACTTT. Its translation: CASSSSYNSPLHF.

The chain employs TRBV7-3 and TRBJ2-2, with unresolved D. Trimming cost V 0 bases and J 8 bases, with 7 bases left between them. Germline CDR1 SGHTA, CDR2 FQGTGA. There are 13 residues in the CDR3. For the CDR3, the DNA is TGTGCCAGCAGCTTAACCTCTGGAGGGGAGCTGTTTTTT. Translating gives CASSLTSGGELFF.

This clone was counted only a few times. The gene calls are TRBV29-1 and TRBJ2-7, with 8 bases lining up with TRBD1. V shed 6 bases, J shed 3 bases, and the junction held 4 bases outside the gene matches. In germline, CDR1 is SQVTM, CDR2 ANQGSEA. The CDR3 covers 12 residues. The CDR3 DNA reads as TGCAGCGTGACGGACAGGGTCTACGAGCAGTACTTC. Its protein is CSVTDRVYEQYF.

This clone was detected a few times. J is TRBJ1-1 and V is TRBV15, with TRBD1 as a possible D gene (5 bases). The CDR3 has 14 amino acids. CDR1 is LNHNV and CDR2 is YYDKDF in the germline V gene (reference sequence). V lost 11 bases, J lost 1 base, and 17 bases lay in between. The chain's CDR3 is CAAARGVQNTEAFF. The CDR3 DNA reads TGTGCCGCTGCCCGGGGGGTACAGAACACTGAAGCTTTCTTT. The whole variable domain, remainder taken from reference TRBV15 and TRBJ1-1, is DAMVIQNPRYQVTQFGKPVTLSCSQTLNHNVMYWYQQKSSQAPKLLFHYYDKDFNNEADTPDNFQSRRPNTSFCFLDIRSPGLGDTAMYLCAAARGVQNTEAFFGQGTRLTVV.

This clone was detected only once. This chain uses TRBV5-1 with TRBJ1-2, with 9 bases aligning to TRBD1. Looked up from germline, CDR1 is SGHRS and CDR2 is YFSETQ. There are 14 residues in the CDR3. The V gene end was trimmed by 4 bases and the J gene end by 3 bases; junction bases not matched to a gene: 4. The CDR3 region is CASSAGQGDYGYTF. The CDR3 DNA is TGCGCCAGCAGCGCGGGACAGGGAGACTATGGCTACACCTTC.

This clone occurred a few times. The CDR3 nucleotides read TGTGCCAGCAAGGAGGGGTCGGGGGTTAACACTGAAGCTTTCTTT. Its protein is CASKEGSGVNTEAFF. This chain connects TRBV6-5 to TRBJ1-1, with D maybe TRBD1 (5 bases). The germline V gene encodes CDR1 MNHEY and CDR2 SVGAGI. Trimming removed 7 bases from V and 2 bases from J, with 17 bases in between. This CDR3 has 15 residues.

The V gene is TRBV4-2, the J gene TRBJ2-4, with D tentatively TRBD2 (5 bases). V lost 1 base to trimming and J lost 8 bases, with 6 bases between them. Germline V gives CDR1 LGHNA, CDR2 YNFKEQ. The CDR3 loop spans 12 amino acids. CDR3 in amino acids: CASSQGTYIQYF. For the CDR3, the DNA is TGTGCCAGCAGCCAAGGGACTTACATTCAGTACTTC.

This clone occurred once. The chain links TRBV5-1 to TRBJ2-3; 13 bases align to TRBD2. The CDR3 has 16 amino acids. J was trimmed by 3 bases and V by 0 bases; bases with no gene match: 1. Germline CDR1 and CDR2: SGHRS and YFSETQ. The CDR3 protein is CASSLVTSGGTDTQYF. In DNA form, the CDR3 reads TGCGCCAGCAGCTTGGTGACTAGCGGGGGGACAGATACGCAGTATTTT.

The V and J genes are TRBV6-5 and TRBJ1-6; TRBD1 agrees at 10 bases. This CDR3 has 14 residues. Germline trimming cut 5 bases from V and 6 bases from J; bases unmatched to any gene: 1. Germline V gene lookup returns CDR1 MNHEY and CDR2 SVGAGI. CDR3 sequence: CASSRQGANSPLHF. CDR3 bases: TGTGCCAGCAGTAGACAGGGGGCTAATTCACCCCTCCACTTT.

V and J are TRBV27 and TRBJ2-7; D may correspond to TRBD1 or TRBD2 (5 bases each). V dropped 5 bases and J dropped 5 bases, with 16 bases sitting between them. Germline V gene sequence: CDR1 MNHEY, CDR2 SMNVEV (reference sequence). This CDR3 has 14 amino acids. The CDR3 DNA reads TGTGCCAGCAGTCCGGGACCCGACCTGGACGAGCAGTACTTC. Amino acids: CASSPGPDLDEQYF.

V and J are TRBV28 and TRBJ1-3; 7 bases align to TRBD1. Germline trimming cut 5 bases from V and 5 bases from J; bases unmatched to any gene: 6. Germline assignment: CDR1 MDHEN and CDR2 SYDVKM. The CDR3 is 14 residues long. The CDR3 DNA is TGTGCCAGCAGTCACAGGGGTAACAGAAACACCATATATTTT. Translation: CASSHRGNRNTIYF.

This chain connects TRBV5-1 to TRBJ2-1; perhaps TRBD2 as D (6 bases). The CDR3 sequence is 14 residues long. V was pared by 4 bases and J by 4 bases, with 12 bases between. Germline V CDR1 and CDR2: SGHRS, YFSETQ. The CDR3 DNA reads TGCGCCAGCAGCCCGGGCGGGGCGTACAATGAGCAGTTCTTC. The encoded protein is CASSPGGAYNEQFF.